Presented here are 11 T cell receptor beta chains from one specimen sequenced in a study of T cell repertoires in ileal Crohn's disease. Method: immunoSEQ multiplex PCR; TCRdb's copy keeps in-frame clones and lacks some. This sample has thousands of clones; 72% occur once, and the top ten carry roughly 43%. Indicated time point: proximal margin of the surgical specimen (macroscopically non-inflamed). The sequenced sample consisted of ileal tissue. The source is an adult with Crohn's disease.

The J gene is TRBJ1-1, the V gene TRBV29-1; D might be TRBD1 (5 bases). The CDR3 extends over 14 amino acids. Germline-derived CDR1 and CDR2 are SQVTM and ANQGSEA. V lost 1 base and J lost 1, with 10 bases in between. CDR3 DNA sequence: TGCAGCGTTGAAGTGGGGCGCAAGAACACTGAAGCTTTCTTT. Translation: CSVEVGRKNTEAFF.

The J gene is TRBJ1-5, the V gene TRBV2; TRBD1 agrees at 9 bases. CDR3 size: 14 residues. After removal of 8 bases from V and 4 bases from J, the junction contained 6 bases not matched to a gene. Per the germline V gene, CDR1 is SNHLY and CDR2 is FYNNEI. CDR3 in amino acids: CASAWDRENQPQHF. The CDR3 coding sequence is TGTGCCAGCGCGTGGGACAGGGAGAATCAGCCCCAGCATTTT. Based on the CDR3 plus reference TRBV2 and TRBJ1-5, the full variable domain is EPEVTQTPSHQVTQMGQEVILRCVPISNHLYFYWYRQILGQKVEFLVSFYNNEISEKSEIFDDQFSVERPDGSNFTLKIRSTKLEDSAMYFCASAWDRENQPQHFGDGTRLSIL.

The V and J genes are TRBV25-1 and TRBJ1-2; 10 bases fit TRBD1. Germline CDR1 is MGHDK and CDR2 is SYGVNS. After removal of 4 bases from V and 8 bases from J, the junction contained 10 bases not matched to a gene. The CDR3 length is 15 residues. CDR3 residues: CASSGLRDRGKGYTF. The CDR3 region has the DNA TGTGCCAGCAGTGGCCTCCGGGACAGGGGCAAGGGCTACACCTTC.

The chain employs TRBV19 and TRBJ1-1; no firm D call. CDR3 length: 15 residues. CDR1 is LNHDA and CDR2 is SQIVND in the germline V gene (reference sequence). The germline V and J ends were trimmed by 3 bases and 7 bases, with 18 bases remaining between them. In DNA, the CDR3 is TGTGCCAGTAGTATGTTACCCCCCCGTGAGGATGAAGCTTTCTTT. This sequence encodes CASSMLPPREDEAFF.

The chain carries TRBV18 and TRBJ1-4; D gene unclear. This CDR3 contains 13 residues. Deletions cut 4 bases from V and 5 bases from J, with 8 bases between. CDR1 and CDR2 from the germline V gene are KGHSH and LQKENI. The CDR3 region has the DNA TGTGCCAGCTCACAGGGTATGAATGAAAAACTGTTTTTT. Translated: CASSQGMNEKLFF.

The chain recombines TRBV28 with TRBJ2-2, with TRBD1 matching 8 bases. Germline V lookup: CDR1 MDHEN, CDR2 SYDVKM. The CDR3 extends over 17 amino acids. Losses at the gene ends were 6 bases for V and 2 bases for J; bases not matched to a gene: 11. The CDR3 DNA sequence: TGTGCCAGCAGACCTGCCTCTGGACAGGGTAACACCGGGGAGCTGTTTTTT. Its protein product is CASRPASGQGNTGELFF.

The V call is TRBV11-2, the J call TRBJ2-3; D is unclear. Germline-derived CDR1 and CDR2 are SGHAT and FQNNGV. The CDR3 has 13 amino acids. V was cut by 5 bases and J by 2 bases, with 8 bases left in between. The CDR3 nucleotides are TGTGCCAGCAGCCGGACCAACACAGATACGCAGTATTTT. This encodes CASSRTNTDTQYF.

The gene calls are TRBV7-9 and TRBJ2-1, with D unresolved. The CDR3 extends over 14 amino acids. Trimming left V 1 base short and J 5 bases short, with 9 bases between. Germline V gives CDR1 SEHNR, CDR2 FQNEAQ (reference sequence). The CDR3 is CASSLVDTDNEQFF. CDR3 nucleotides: TGTGCCAGCAGCTTAGTTGATACGGACAATGAGCAGTTCTTC.

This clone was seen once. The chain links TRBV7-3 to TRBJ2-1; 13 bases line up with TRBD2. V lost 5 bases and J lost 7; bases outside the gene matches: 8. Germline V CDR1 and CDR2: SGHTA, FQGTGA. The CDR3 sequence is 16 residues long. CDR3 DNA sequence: TGTGCCAGCAGCGAACTAGCGGGGGGGCAGTGGAATGAGCAGTTCTTC. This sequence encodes CASSELAGGQWNEQFF.

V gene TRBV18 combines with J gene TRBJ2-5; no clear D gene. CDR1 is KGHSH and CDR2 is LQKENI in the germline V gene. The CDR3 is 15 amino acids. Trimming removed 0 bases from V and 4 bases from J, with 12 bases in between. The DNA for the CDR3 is TGTGCCAGCTCACCACCCCGGGCCACCCCAGAGACCCAGTACTTC. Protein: CASSPPRATPETQYF.

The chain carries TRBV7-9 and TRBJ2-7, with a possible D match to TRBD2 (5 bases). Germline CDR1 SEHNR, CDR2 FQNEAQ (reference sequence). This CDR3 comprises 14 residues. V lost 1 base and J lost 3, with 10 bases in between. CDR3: CASSLGQAGYEQYF. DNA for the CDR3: TGTGCCAGCAGCTTAGGGCAGGCGGGCTACGAGCAGTACTTC.